The clone carrying this T cell receptor beta chain was detected once. The sample originates from a study of shared clonotypes between healthy human individuals. Generated by immunoSEQ multiplex PCR, the TCRdb table keeps only in-frame clones and is missing some. Among about 680,000 clones listed, about 74% were seen once. Germline V CDR1 and CDR2: MGHRA, YSYEKL. Trimming pared 6 bases from V and 3 bases from J, leaving 20 bases between. The CDR3 has 17 residues. The TCR was taken from a woman aged 25 to 39 in good health. This chain connects TRBV4-1 to TRBJ1-4; perhaps TRBD1 as D (5 bases). Source material: memory CD4+ T cells sorted from blood. Specified subset: CD45RA-negative fraction. CDR3 sequence reads: CASSKRQGGQANEKLFF. The CDR3 region has the DNA TGCGCCAGCAGTAAAAGGCAGGGCGGGCAAGCTAATGAAAAACTGTTTTTT.